This passage covers 21 T cell receptor beta chains from one sample sequenced in a study of T cells after yellow fever vaccination. TCRdb itself ran the 5' RACE reads through MiXCR, one entry per CDR3 protein. There are about 320,000 distinct CDR3 sequences in the sample; 4% to 5.5% occur only once, and 15% to 20% lies in the top ten. Source: PBMCs, taken 15 days after the yellow fever booster vaccination. The origin of the receptors is a man younger than 35 who received the YFV17D yellow fever vaccine.

At least ten counts were recorded for this clonotype. This rearrangement joins TRBV2 to TRBJ2-3; TRBD1 agrees at 10 bases. V dropped 6 bases and J dropped 6; count of bases not matched to a gene: 9. Germline lookup yields CDR1 SNHLY and CDR2 FYNNEI. This CDR3 comprises 15 residues. CDR3: CASRGDRGSGDTQYF. CDR3 DNA sequence: TGTGCCAGCAGGGGGGACAGGGGATCCGGGGATACGCAGTATTTT.

As regards this clonotype: A much larger clone sits a single nucleotide away, making a read error possible. This chain uses TRBV7-3 with TRBJ2-3; TRBD2 agrees at 10 bases. Germline values: CDR1 SGHTA, CDR2 FQGTGA. The CDR3 runs to 16 residues. Trimming took 4 bases from V and 1 from J; bases not matched to a gene: 5. CDR3 region: CASSSDGTSGTDTQYF. Here the CDR3 DNA reads TGTGCCAGCAGCTCAGACGGGACTAGCGGCACAGATACGCAGTATTTT. Using reference TRBV7-3 and TRBJ2-3 for the parts outside the CDR3, the full variable domain is GAGVSQTPSNKVTEKGKYVELRCDPISGHTALYWYRQSLGQGPEFLIYFQGTGAADDSGLPNDRFFAVRPEGSVSTLKIQRTERGDSAVYLCASSSDGTSGTDTQYFGPGTRLTVL.

This chain links TRBV3-1 with TRBJ1-1, with no clear D. Germline V gives CDR1 LGHDT, CDR2 YNNKEL (reference sequence). Deletions cut 4 bases from V and 6 bases from J, with 9 bases between. The CDR3 loop spans 12 amino acids. The CDR3 region has the DNA TGTGCCAGCAGCCCCCCGGGCGCTGAAGCTTTCTTT. It yields the protein CASSPPGAEAFF.

This clonotype was detected ten times or more. The gene calls are TRBV11-2 and TRBJ2-2; the match to TRBD1 covers 7 bases. Trimming took 5 bases from V and 5 from J; bases not matched to a gene: 14. The germline gives CDR1 SGHAT, CDR2 FQNNGV. CDR3 length: 17 amino acids. This CDR3 is CASSLSPGTVGTGELFF. The CDR3 bases are TGTGCCAGCAGCCTGTCTCCGGGGACAGTCGGAACCGGGGAGCTGTTTTTT.

This clonotype was seen many times. The chain recombines TRBV12-3 or TRBV12-4 with TRBJ1-6; D perhaps matches TRBD1 (6 bases). Between the trimmed V and J ends, which lost 7 bases and 9 bases, there was a span of 16 bases. The CDR3 covers 14 residues. Written as DNA, the CDR3 is TGTGCCAGCACCCTCACAGGGATGGGTTCACCCCTCCACTTT. Protein product: CASTLTGMGSPLHF.

This clonotype has a handful of counts. V gene TRBV18 combines with J gene TRBJ1-6; 9 bases fit TRBD1. Germline V gives CDR1 KGHSH, CDR2 LQKENI. The CDR3 loop spans 15 amino acids. Trimming at V came to 3 bases and at J to 4 bases, leaving 1 base not matched to a gene. The CDR3 loop reads CASSPGTGYNSPLHF. CDR3 bases: TGTGCCAGCTCACCCGGGACAGGGTATAATTCACCCCTCCACTTT. Full variable domain (missing parts from reference TRBV18 and TRBJ1-6): NAGVMQNPRHLVRRRGQEARLRCSPMKGHSHVYWYRQLPEEGLKFMVYLQKENIIDESGMPKERFSAEFPKEGPSILRIQQVVRGDSAAYFCASSPGTGYNSPLHFGNGTRLTVT.

This clonotype occurred many times. The rearrangement links TRBV7-9 to TRBJ2-7; D gene unclear. The CDR3 contains 14 residues. From germline, CDR1 is SEHNR and CDR2 FQNEAQ (reference sequence). V dropped 1 base and J dropped 0 bases, with 7 bases sitting between them. CDR3 nucleotide sequence: TGTGCCAGCAGCTTAGGTGGGTTCTCCTACGAGCAGTACTTC. Amino acid sequence: CASSLGGFSYEQYF. Variable domain in full (rest from reference TRBV7-9 and TRBJ2-7): DTGVSQNPRHKITKRGQNVTFRCDPISEHNRLYWYRQTLGQGPEFLTYFQNEAQLEKSRLLSDRFSAERPKGSFSTLEIQRTEQGDSAMYLCASSLGGFSYEQYFGPGTRLTVT.

This clonotype was detected a few times. The chain links TRBV27 to TRBJ2-3; 7 bases are shared with TRBD1. The J segment lost 1 base and the V segment lost 5 bases, leaving 9 bases of the junction unmatched. Germline CDR1 and CDR2: MNHEY and SMNVEV (reference sequence). CDR3 length: 16 amino acids. In DNA form, the CDR3 reads TGTGCCAGCAGTATACCCCGGGACAGAGGCACAGATACGCAGTATTTT. Its translation: CASSIPRDRGTDTQYF.

The rearrangement uses TRBV12-3 or TRBV12-4 and TRBJ1-4; TRBD1 might be the D (6 bases). V dropped 5 bases and J dropped 7 bases, with 20 bases sitting between them. The CDR3 is 16 amino acids. This chain's CDR3 is CASSHASQGVGEKLFF. The CDR3 DNA follows: TGTGCCAGCAGTCACGCTTCACAGGGTGTCGGTGAAAAACTGTTTTTT.

Ten or more counts support this clonotype. The rearrangement links TRBV7-3 to TRBJ1-6; D perhaps matches TRBD1 (6 bases). Per the germline V gene, CDR1 is SGHTA and CDR2 is FQGTGA. V lost 4 bases to trimming and J lost 10 bases, with 14 bases between them. The CDR3 extends over 14 amino acids. The CDR3 bases are TGTGCCAGCAGCTCACAGGGCTCGGGGTCACCCCTCCACTTT. Translated, it gives CASSSQGSGSPLHF. Based on the CDR3 plus reference TRBV7-3 and TRBJ1-6, the full variable domain is GAGVSQTPSNKVTEKGKYVELRCDPISGHTALYWYRQSLGQGPEFLIYFQGTGAADDSGLPNDRFFAVRPEGSVSTLKIQRTERGDSAVYLCASSSQGSGSPLHFGNGTRLTVT.

In its sample, this clonotype was seen many times. The V and J genes are TRBV7-2 and TRBJ2-3; possibly TRBD2 for D (6 bases). Germline CDR1 SGHTA, CDR2 FQGNSA. The CDR3 contains 15 residues. Trimming took 6 bases from V and 2 from J, leaving 15 bases between them. CDR3 region: CASRLNLRDTDTQYF. CDR3 bases: TGTGCCAGCAGGCTCAATTTGCGGGACACAGATACGCAGTATTTT.

The CDR3 reads CASSLSRGDEKLFF. The DNA for the CDR3 is TGCGCCAGCAGCTTGTCCAGGGGAGACGAAAAACTGTTTTTT. The genes are TRBV5-1 and TRBJ1-4, with D maybe TRBD1 (6 bases). Germline V lookup: CDR1 SGHRS, CDR2 YFSETQ. The V end lost 1 base, the J end lost 8 bases, and 12 bases lay between the germline ends. The length of the CDR3 is 14 residues. The full variable domain, completed using reference TRBV5-1 and TRBJ1-4, is KAGVTQTPRYLIKTRGQQVTLSCSPISGHRSVSWYQQTPGQGLQFLFEYFSETQRNKGNFPGRFSGRQFSNSRSEMNVSTLELGDSALYLCASSLSRGDEKLFFGSGTQLSVL.

CDR3: CAGRRLAGTDTQYF. As DNA, the CDR3 is TGTGCCGGTCGAAGACTAGCGGGAACAGATACGCAGTATTTT. The V and J genes are TRBV21-1 and TRBJ2-3; the listed D gene, TRBD2, was not tested against the DNA. TRBV21-1 is an annotated pseudogene. The CDR3 covers 14 residues.

This clonotype was picked up many times. J is TRBJ2-4 and V is TRBV14; 8 bases line up with TRBD1. With 4 bases clipped from V and 6 bases from J, the junction kept 8 bases outside the gene matches. This CDR3 comprises 15 residues. Germline V gene lookup returns CDR1 SGHDN and CDR2 FVKESK. The CDR3 protein is CASSPPQGQANIQYF. The CDR3 bases are TGTGCCAGCAGCCCACCTCAGGGACAGGCAAACATTCAGTACTTC. Using reference TRBV14 and TRBJ2-4 for the parts outside the CDR3, the full variable domain is EAGVTQFPSHSVIEKGQTVTLRCDPISGHDNLYWYRRVMGKEIKFLLHFVKESKQDESGMPNNRFLAERTGGTYSTLKVQPAELEDSGVYFCASSPPQGQANIQYFGAGTRLSVL.

There are a few counts of this clonotype. The chain carries TRBV12-3 or TRBV12-4 and TRBJ2-2; tentatively, D is TRBD2 (6 bases). The V gene lost 6 bases and the J gene lost 4 bases, with 12 bases spanning the gap. The CDR3 loop spans 14 amino acids. The CDR3 region is CASRRQEGTGELFF. CDR3 sequence (DNA): TGTGCCAGCAGGAGGCAGGAGGGCACCGGGGAGCTGTTTTTT.

This clonotype was found a few times. The chain employs TRBV7-2 and TRBJ2-3; D not resolved. The CDR3 is 13 amino acids. V was cut by 5 bases and J by 6 bases, with 12 bases left in between. Germline V gene sequence: CDR1 SGHTA, CDR2 FQGNSA. CDR3 DNA sequence: TGTGCCAGCAGCGTCCGAGCTTCGGATACGCAGTATTTT. It codes for CASSVRASDTQYF.

There are a few counts of this clonotype. V gene TRBV20-1 combines with J gene TRBJ1-6, with D tentatively TRBD1 (5 bases). Looked up from germline, CDR1 is DFQATT and CDR2 is SNEGSKA (reference sequence). This CDR3 is 15 amino acids long. V lost 6 bases and J 7 bases, leaving 19 bases between the germline ends. The CDR3: CSAVKSGNFNSPLHF. Written as DNA, the CDR3 is TGCAGTGCGGTTAAGTCAGGGAACTTCAATTCACCCCTCCACTTT.

This clonotype turned up a few times. The chain couples TRBV20-1 to TRBJ1-2; D remains unclear. CDR3 size: 11 residues. Trimming removed 7 bases from V and 5 bases from J, with 11 bases in between. Germline CDR1 and CDR2: DFQATT and SNEGSKA (reference sequence). The CDR3 region is CSGEGQYGYTF. The CDR3 nucleotides are TGCAGTGGGGAAGGCCAGTATGGCTACACCTTC.

This clonotype was observed a few times. The V gene is TRBV5-1, the J gene TRBJ1-1; D remains unclear. Trimming cost V 4 bases and J 2 bases, with 12 bases left between them. The CDR3 has 14 residues. Germline V gives CDR1 SGHRS, CDR2 YFSETQ. CDR3 nucleotide sequence: TGCGCCAGCAGCCTCCTCCCGGCTAACACTGAAGCTTTCTTT. Protein sequence: CASSLLPANTEAFF.

This clonotype was detected ten times or more. The rearrangement uses TRBV4-2 and TRBJ2-4, with 11 bases fitting TRBD2. Unmatched junction bases numbered 10, after V lost 0 bases and J lost 9 bases. This CDR3 contains 17 residues. Per germline, CDR1 LGHNA and CDR2 YNFKEQ. The CDR3 is CASSQEGVAGGIGIQYF. The CDR3 region has the DNA TGTGCCAGCAGCCAAGAAGGAGTAGCGGGGGGGATCGGCATTCAGTACTTC.

The V gene is TRBV6-6, the J gene TRBJ1-2; D unresolved. The CDR3 consists of 16 residues. In germline, CDR1 is MNHNY, CDR2 SVGAGI (reference sequence). Trimming stripped 1 base from V and 2 bases from J, with 14 bases between. CDR3 region: CASSYFGPILNYGYTF. The CDR3 DNA sequence: TGTGCCAGCAGTTACTTTGGGCCGATCTTGAACTATGGCTACACCTTC.